This is a list of T cell receptor beta chains from one sample in a study of PD-L1 blockade in urothelial cancer. Sequenced by immunoSEQ multiplex PCR; TCRdb stores in-frame clones only, minus some. Of about 95,000 clones in the sample, more than 75% were seen once. This material consisted of PBMCs, taken around atezolizumab (anti-PD-L1) treatment. The receptors shown here come from a man aged 55 to 70 with urothelial cancer. CDR3s include the opening cysteine and the closing phenylalanine or tryptophan. A D gene is named only where the DNA matches it firmly. Clone sizes are given selectively: once, few, many, or a class where the clone is expanded.

clone size: .
J gene: TRBJ2-7
D gene: TRBD1
V gene: TRBV7-2
CDR3 DNA: TGTGCCAGCAGCTTAGGGACAGGGAGGTTCGGGTACGAGCAGTACTTC
CDR3 protein: CASSLGTGRFGYEQYF

clone size: .
J gene: TRBJ2-2
D gene: TRBD2
V gene: TRBV5-1
CDR3 DNA: TGCGCCAGCAGTTCAGGACTAGCGACCTTGACCGGGGAGCTGTTTTTT
CDR3 protein: CASSSGLATLTGELFF

clone size: .
J gene: TRBJ1-1
D gene: .
V gene: TRBV5-1
CDR3 DNA: TGCGCCAGCAGTCGGGGAATGGAAGGCACTGAAGCTTTCTTT
CDR3 protein: CASSRGMEGTEAFF

clone size: .
J gene: TRBJ2-5
D gene: .
V gene: TRBV29-1
CDR3 DNA: TGCAGCGTCGCACTGGGCCTGAAAGAGACCCAGTACTTC
CDR3 protein: CSVALGLKETQYF

clone size: .
J gene: TRBJ1-5
D gene: .
V gene: TRBV19
CDR3 DNA: TGTGCCAGTAGTATGGCGGCGCCAGGGGATCAGCCCCAGCATTTT
CDR3 protein: CASSMAAPGDQPQHF

clone size: .
J gene: TRBJ2-7
D gene: TRBD2
V gene: TRBV6-5
CDR3 DNA: TGTGCCAGCTCAGAGCGGGGGAGCTCCTACGAGCAGTACTTC
CDR3 protein: CASSERGSSYEQYF

clone size: .
J gene: TRBJ2-7
D gene: TRBD2
V gene: TRBV5-1
CDR3 DNA: TGCGCCAGCAGCCCCGGGGAGGGGAAATACGAGCAGTACTTC
CDR3 protein: CASSPGEGKYEQYF

clone size: .
J gene: TRBJ2-7
D gene: TRBD2
V gene: TRBV7-6
CDR3 DNA: TGTGCCAGCAGCTTATTGAGTAGCGGGAGTCTCTACGAGCAGTACTTC
CDR3 protein: CASSLLSSGSLYEQYF

clone size: .
J gene: TRBJ2-5
D gene: .
V gene: TRBV19
CDR3 DNA: TGTGCCAGCTCCAGGGCGGAGACCCAGTACTTC
CDR3 protein: CASSRAETQYF

clone size: .
J gene: TRBJ2-7
D gene: TRBD1
V gene: TRBV7-9
CDR3 DNA: TGTGCCAGCAGCTCCCCCTACAGGGGTGAAGAGCAGTACTTC
CDR3 protein: CASSSPYRGEEQYF

clone size: .
J gene: TRBJ2-2
D gene: .
V gene: TRBV19
CDR3 DNA: TGTGCCAGTAGTATAGATCGGGCGGGGTTCACCGGGGAGCTGTTTTTT
CDR3 protein: CASSIDRAGFTGELFF

clone size: .
J gene: TRBJ2-7
D gene: .
V gene: TRBV6-5
CDR3 DNA: TGTGCCAGCAGTTATCCATCCTACGAGCAGTACTTC
CDR3 protein: CASSYPSYEQYF

clone size: .
J gene: TRBJ2-2
D gene: .
V gene: TRBV6-6
CDR3 DNA: TGTGCCAGCTTAGGGGATGCGAACACCGGGGAGCTGTTTTTT
CDR3 protein: CASLGDANTGELFF

clone size: .
J gene: TRBJ2-7
D gene: .
V gene: TRBV27
CDR3 DNA: TGTGCCAGCAGTTCAAGCCCCTACGAGCAGTACTTC
CDR3 protein: CASSSSPYEQYF

clone size: .
J gene: TRBJ2-4
D gene: .
V gene: TRBV5-1
CDR3 DNA: TGCGCCAGCAGCCGAGGGGGAAAAAACATTCAGTACTTC
CDR3 protein: CASSRGGKNIQYF

clone size: .
J gene: TRBJ2-1
D gene: .
V gene: TRBV7-3
CDR3 DNA: TGTGCCAGCAGCTTAGACGGGGACAAATACAATGAGCAGTTCTTC
CDR3 protein: CASSLDGDKYNEQFF

clone size: once
J gene: TRBJ2-1
D gene: TRBD1
V gene: TRBV10-3
CDR3 DNA: TGTGCCATCAACCTAGACAGCACAGGGGGCTACAATGAGCAGTTCTTC
CDR3 protein: CAINLDSTGGYNEQFF